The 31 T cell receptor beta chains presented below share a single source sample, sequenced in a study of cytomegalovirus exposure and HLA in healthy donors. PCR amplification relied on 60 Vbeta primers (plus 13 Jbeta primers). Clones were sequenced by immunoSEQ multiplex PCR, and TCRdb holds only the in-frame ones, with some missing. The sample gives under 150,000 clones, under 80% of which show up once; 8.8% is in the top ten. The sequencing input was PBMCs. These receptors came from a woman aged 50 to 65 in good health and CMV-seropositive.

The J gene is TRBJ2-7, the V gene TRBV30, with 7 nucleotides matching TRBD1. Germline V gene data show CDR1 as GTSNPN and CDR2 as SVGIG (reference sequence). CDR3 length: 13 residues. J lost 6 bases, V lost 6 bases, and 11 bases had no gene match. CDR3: CACNRGTLREQYF. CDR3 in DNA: TGTGCCTGTAACAGGGGCACCCTACGCGAGCAGTACTTC.

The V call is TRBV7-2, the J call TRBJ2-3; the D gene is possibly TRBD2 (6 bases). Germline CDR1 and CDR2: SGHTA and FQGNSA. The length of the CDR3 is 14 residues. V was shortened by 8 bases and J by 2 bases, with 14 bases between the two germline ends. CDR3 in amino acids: CASYGGASTDTQYF. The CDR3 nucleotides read TGTGCCAGCTATGGCGGGGCTTCCACAGATACGCAGTATTTT.

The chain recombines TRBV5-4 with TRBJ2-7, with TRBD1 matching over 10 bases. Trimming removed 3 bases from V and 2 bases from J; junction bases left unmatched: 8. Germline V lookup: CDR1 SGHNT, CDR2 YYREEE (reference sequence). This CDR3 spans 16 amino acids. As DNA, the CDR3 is TGTGCCAGCAGCTCTTCTTTGGGACAGGGGACCTACGAGCAGTACTTC. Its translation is CASSSSLGQGTYEQYF.

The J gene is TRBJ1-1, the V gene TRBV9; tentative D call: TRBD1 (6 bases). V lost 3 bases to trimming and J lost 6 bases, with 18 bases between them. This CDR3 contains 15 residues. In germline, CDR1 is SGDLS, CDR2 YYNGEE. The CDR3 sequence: CASSGQVAGSAEAFF. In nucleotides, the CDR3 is TGTGCCAGCAGCGGACAGGTGGCGGGCAGCGCTGAAGCTTTCTTT.

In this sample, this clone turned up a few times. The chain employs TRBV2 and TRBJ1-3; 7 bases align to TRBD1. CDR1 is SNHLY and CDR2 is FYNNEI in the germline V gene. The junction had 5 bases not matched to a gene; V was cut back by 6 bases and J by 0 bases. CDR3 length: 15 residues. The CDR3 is CASSDRDSSGNTIYF. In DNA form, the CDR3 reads TGTGCCAGCAGCGACCGGGACAGCTCTGGAAACACCATATATTTT.

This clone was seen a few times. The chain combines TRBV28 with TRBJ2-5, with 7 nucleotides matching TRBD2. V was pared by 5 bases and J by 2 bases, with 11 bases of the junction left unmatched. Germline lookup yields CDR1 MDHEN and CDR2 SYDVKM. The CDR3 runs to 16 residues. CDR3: CASSPLGGRLQETQYF. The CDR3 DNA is TGTGCCAGCAGTCCCCTGGGGGGGAGGCTACAAGAGACCCAGTACTTC.

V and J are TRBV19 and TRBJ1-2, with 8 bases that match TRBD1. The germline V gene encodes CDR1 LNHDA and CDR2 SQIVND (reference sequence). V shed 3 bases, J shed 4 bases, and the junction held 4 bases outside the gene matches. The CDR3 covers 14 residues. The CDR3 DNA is TGTGCCAGTAGTATTGGCGGGACAGGCTATGGCTACACCTTC. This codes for CASSIGGTGYGYTF.

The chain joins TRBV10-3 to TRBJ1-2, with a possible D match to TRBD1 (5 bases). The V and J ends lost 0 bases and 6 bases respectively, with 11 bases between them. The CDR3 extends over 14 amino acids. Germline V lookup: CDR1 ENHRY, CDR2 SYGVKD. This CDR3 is CAISESVQAHGYTF. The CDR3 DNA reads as TGTGCCATCAGTGAGTCAGTACAGGCCCATGGCTACACCTTC.

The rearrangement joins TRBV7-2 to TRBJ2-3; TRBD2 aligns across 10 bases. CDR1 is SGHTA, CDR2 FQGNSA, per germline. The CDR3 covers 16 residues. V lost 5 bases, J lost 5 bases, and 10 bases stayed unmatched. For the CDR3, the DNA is TGTGCCAGCAGCCCACGAGCGGGGGGGGCGATAGATACGCAGTATTTT. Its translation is CASSPRAGGAIDTQYF.

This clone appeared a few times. The CDR3 sequence is CASSTNRRVGTQYF. The CDR3 DNA sequence: TGTGCCAGCAGTACCAACCGACGGGTTGGGACCCAGTACTTC. The V call is TRBV28, the J call TRBJ2-5; D gene unclear. The V end was cut by 5 bases, the J end by 7 bases, with 17 bases between. The CDR3 contains 14 residues. In germline, CDR1 is MDHEN, CDR2 SYDVKM.

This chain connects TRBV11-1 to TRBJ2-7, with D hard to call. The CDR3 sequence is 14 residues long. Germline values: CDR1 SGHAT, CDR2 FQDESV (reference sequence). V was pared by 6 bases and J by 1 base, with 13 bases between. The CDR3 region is CASSSKLNSYEQYF. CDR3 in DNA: TGTGCCAGCAGTTCGAAGCTCAATTCCTACGAGCAGTACTTC.

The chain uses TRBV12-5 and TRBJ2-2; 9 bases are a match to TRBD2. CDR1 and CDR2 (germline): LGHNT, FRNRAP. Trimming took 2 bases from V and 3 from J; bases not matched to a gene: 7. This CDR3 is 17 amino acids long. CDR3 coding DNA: TGTGCTAGTGGTTTGCGATTCTTAGCGGGGGACACCGGGGAGCTGTTTTTT. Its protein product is CASGLRFLAGDTGELFF.

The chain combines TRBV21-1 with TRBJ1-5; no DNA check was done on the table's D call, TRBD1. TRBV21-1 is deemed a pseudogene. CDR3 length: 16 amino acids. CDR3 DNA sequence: TGTGCCAGCAGGGGGACGACAGGTCCCATTAATCAGCCCCAGCATTTT. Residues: CASRGTTGPINQPQHF.

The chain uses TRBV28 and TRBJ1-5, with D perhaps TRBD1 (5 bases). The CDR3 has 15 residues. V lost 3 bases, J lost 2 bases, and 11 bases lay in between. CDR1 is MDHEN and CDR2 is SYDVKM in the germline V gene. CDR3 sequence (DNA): TGTGCCAGCAGTTTTCAGGGCGGCGGCAATCAGCCCCAGCATTTT. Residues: CASSFQGGGNQPQHF.

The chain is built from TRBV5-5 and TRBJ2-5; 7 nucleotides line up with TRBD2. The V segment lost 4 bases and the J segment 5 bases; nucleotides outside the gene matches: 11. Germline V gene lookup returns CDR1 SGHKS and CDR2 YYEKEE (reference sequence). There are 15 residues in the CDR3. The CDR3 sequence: CASSREGTSYETQYF. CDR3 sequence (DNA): TGTGCCAGCAGCAGGGAGGGTACTAGCTATGAGACCCAGTACTTC.

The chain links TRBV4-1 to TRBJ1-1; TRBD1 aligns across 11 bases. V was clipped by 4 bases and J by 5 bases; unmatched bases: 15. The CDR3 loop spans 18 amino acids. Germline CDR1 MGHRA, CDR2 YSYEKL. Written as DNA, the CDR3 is TGCGCCAGCAGCCTCCAAGCCCAGGGACAGGGGGGAGTAACTGAAGCTTTCTTT. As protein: CASSLQAQGQGGVTEAFF.

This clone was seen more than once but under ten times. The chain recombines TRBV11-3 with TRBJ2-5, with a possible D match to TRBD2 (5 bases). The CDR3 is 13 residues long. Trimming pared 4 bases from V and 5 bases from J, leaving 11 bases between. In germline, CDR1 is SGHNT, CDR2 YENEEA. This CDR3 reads CASSYVSGETQYF. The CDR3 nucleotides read TGTGCCAGCAGCTACGTTTCGGGGGAGACCCAGTACTTC.

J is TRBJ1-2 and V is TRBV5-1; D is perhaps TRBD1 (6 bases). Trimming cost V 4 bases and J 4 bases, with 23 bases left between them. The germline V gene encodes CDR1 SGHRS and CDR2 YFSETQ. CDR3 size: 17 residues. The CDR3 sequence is CASSRTGKKKNLYGYTF. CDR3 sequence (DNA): TGCGCCAGCAGCCGCACAGGGAAAAAGAAAAATCTCTATGGCTACACCTTC.

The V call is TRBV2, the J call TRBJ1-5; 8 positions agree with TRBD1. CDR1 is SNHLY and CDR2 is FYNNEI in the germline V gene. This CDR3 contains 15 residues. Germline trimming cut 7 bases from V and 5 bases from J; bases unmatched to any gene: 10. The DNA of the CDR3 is TGTGCCAGCACCCGAGATTCAGGGGGCGATCAGCCCCAGCATTTT. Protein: CASTRDSGGDQPQHF.

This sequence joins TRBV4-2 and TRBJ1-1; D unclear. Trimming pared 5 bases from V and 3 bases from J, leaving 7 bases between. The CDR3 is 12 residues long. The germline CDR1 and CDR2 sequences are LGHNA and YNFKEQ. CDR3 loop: CASSSRYTEAFF. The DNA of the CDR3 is TGTGCCAGCAGCTCCCGGTACACTGAAGCTTTCTTT.

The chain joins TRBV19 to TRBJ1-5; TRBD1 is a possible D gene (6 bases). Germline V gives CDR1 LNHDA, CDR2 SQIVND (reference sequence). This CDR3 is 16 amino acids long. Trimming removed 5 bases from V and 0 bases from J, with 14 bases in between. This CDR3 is CASSVRTDYSNQPQHF. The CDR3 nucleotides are TGTGCCAGTAGTGTGCGGACAGACTATAGCAATCAGCCCCAGCATTTT.

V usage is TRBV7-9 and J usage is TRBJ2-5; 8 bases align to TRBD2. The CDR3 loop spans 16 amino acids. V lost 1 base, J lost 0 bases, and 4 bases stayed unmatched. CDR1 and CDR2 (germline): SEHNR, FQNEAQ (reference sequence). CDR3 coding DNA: TGTGCCAGCAGCTTAGGCCCGCGGGGGGACCAAGAGACCCAGTACTTC. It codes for CASSLGPRGDQETQYF.

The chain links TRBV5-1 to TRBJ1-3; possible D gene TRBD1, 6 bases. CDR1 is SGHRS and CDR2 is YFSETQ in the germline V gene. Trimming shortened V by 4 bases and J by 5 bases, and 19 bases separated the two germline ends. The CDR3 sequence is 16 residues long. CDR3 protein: CASSPFPPGQRNTIYF. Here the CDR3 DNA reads TGCGCCAGCAGCCCCTTCCCGCCGGGACAACGAAACACCATATATTTT.

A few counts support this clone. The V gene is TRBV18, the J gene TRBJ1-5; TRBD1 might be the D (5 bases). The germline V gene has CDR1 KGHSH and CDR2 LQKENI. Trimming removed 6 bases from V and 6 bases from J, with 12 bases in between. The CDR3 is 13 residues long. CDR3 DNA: TGTGCCAGCTCTGGGGGGGGAGGTCAGCCCCAGCATTTT. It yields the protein CASSGGGGQPQHF.

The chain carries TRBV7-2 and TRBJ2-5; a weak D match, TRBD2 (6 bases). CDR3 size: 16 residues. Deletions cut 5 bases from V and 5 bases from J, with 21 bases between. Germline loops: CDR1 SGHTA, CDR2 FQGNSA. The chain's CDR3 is CASSPQPLAGRETQYF. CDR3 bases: TGTGCCAGCAGCCCACAACCGCTGGCGGGGCGCGAGACCCAGTACTTC.

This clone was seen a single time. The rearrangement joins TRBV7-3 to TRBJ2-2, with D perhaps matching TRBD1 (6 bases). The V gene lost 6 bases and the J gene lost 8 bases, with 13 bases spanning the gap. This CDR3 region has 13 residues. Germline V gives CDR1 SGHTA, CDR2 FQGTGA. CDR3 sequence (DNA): TGTGCCAGCAGTGCTATGGGGGCAGGGGAGCTGTTTTTT. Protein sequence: CASSAMGAGELFF. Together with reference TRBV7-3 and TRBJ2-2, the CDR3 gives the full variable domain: GAGVSQTPSNKVTEKGKYVELRCDPISGHTALYWYRQSLGQGPEFLIYFQGTGAADDSGLPNDRFFAVRPEGSVSTLKIQRTERGDSAVYLCASSAMGAGELFFGEGSRLTVL.

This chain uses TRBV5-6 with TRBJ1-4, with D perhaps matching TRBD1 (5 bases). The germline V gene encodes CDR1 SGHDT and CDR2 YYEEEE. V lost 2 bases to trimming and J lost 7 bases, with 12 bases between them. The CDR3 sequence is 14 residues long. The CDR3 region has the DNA TGTGCCAGCAGCTTCGGGACTGGAAGTGAAAAACTGTTTTTT. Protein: CASSFGTGSEKLFF.

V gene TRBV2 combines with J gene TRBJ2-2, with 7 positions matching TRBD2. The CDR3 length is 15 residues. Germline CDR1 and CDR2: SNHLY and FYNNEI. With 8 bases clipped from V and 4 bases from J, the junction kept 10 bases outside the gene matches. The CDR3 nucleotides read TGTGCCAGCGCCCGGGGGAGGGGAGGCACCGGGGAGCTGTTTTTT. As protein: CASARGRGGTGELFF.

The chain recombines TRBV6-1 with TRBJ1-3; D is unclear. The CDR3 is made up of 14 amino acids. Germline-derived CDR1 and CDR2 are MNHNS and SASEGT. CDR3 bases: TGTGCAGCCCAGGAGGGTTTCTCTGGAAACACCATATATTTT. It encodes CAAQEGFSGNTIYF.

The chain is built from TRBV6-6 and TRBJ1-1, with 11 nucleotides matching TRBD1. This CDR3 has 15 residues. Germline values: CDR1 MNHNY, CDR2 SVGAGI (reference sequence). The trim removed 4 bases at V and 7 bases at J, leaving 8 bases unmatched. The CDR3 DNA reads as TGTGCCAGCAGTTCCCCGGGACAGGGGGTTAGTGAAGCTTTCTTT. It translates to CASSSPGQGVSEAFF.

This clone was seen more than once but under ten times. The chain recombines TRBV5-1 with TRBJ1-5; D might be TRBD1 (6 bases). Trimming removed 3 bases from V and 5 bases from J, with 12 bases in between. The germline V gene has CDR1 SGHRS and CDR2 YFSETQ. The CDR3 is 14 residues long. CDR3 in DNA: TGCGCCAGCAGCTCCGGGACACCCGATCAGCCCCAGCATTTT. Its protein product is CASSSGTPDQPQHF.